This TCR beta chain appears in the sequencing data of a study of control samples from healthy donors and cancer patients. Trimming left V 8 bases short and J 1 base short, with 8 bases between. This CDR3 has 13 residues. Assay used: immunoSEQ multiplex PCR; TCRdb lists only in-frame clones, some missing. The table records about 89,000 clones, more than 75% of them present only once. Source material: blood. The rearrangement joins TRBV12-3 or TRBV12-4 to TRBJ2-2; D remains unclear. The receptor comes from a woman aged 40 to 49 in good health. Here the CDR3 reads CASRQENTGELFF. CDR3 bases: TGTGCCAGCCGTCAAGAGAACACCGGGGAGCTGTTTTTT.